This T cell receptor (beta chain) comes out of a study of glioma-infiltrating T cells. V dropped 3 bases and J dropped 8; count of bases not matched to a gene: 9. Per germline, CDR1 SGHTA and CDR2 FQGNSA. The CDR3 runs to 14 residues. TCR alpha and beta CDR3 regions were amplified from RNA using iRepertoire nested multiplex PCR. Tissue mRNA or PBMC total RNA, roughly 100-400 ng, went into one-step reverse transcription and amplification. TCRdb re-analysed the multiplex PCR reads in MiXCR, keeping a single row per CDR3 protein. The sample contains 150,000 or so distinct CDR3 sequences, 35% to 50% of which appear only once. Overall study results and limits: Non-neoplastic patients had below-expected tissue-blood divergence, while all gliomas exceeded expectation. Tissue and blood shared very few CDR3 sequences.

A remark on this clonotype: The antigen remains undetermined.

Sequencing was performed on glioma tissue, nonneoplastic brain tissue, or PBMCs (not recorded which). This clonotype originated in a human donor with low-grade glioma or glioblastoma, undergoing nonglioma brain surgery, or in good health (not recorded which). The chain recombines TRBV7-2 with TRBJ1-1; 7 positions agree with TRBD1. The CDR3 sequence: CASSFVQGRGEAFF. In DNA, the CDR3 is TGTGCCAGCAGCTTCGTACAGGGGAGAGGCGAAGCTTTCTTT. The full variable domain, rest sourced from reference TRBV7-2 and TRBJ1-1, is GAGVSQSPSNKVTEKGKDVELRCDPISGHTALYWYRQSLGQGLEFLIYFQGNSAPDKSGLPSDRFSAERTGGSVSTLTIQRTQQEDSAVYLCASSFVQGRGEAFFGQGTRLTVV.